The 10 T cell receptor beta chains presented below share a single source sample, sequenced in a study of cytomegalovirus exposure and HLA in healthy donors. The PCR had 60 Vbeta and 13 Jbeta primers. Measured with immunoSEQ multiplex PCR; TCRdb has only the in-frame clones, and not every one. The sample has under 150,000 clones; 75% are singletons. The sequenced sample was PBMCs. These receptors were collected from a man aged 25 to 45 in good health and CMV-seronegative.

The count of this clone is one. This rearrangement joins TRBV7-9 to TRBJ1-6; the D gene is possibly TRBD1 (5 bases). Germline-derived CDR1 and CDR2 are SEHNR and FQNEAQ (reference sequence). This CDR3 is built from 15 residues. With 0 bases removed from V and 7 bases from J, the gap between germline ends came to 10 bases. CDR3 sequence (DNA): TGTGCCAGCAGCTTAGCGTCGGGGGTAAATTCACCCCTCCACTTT. It specifies CASSLASGVNSPLHF.

V and J are TRBV7-3 and TRBJ2-2; the D gene is possibly TRBD1 (6 bases). The CDR3 length is 15 residues. Trimming took 5 bases from V and 2 from J, leaving 12 bases between them. Germline V gives CDR1 SGHTA, CDR2 FQGTGA. CDR3 sequence: CASSRTGTNTGELFF. In DNA, the CDR3 is TGTGCCAGCAGCCGAACCGGGACAAACACCGGGGAGCTGTTTTTT.

V is TRBV20-1 and J is TRBJ2-1; D gene uncertain. There are 10 residues in the CDR3. Germline V gives CDR1 DFQATT, CDR2 SNEGSKA (reference sequence). V lost 5 bases to trimming and J lost 8 bases, with 7 bases between them. Here the CDR3 reads CSALADEQFF. CDR3 coding DNA: TGCAGTGCTCTGGCGGATGAGCAGTTCTTC.

The V gene is TRBV27, the J gene TRBJ2-7; D not certain. The CDR3 runs 14 residues. Germline V gene data show CDR1 as MNHEY and CDR2 as SMNVEV (reference sequence). With 6 bases removed from V and 3 bases from J, the gap between germline ends came to 15 bases. Here the CDR3 reads CASSERWSVYEQYF. For the CDR3, the DNA is TGTGCCAGCAGCGAGCGTTGGAGTGTCTACGAGCAGTACTTC.

CDR3 sequence (DNA): TGTGCCAGCAGCCAAGCTCGGGGTGTGGTGAGGAGCTCCTACGAGCAGTACTTC. Translated: CASSQARGVVRSSYEQYF. The rearrangement uses TRBV4-2 and TRBJ2-7; D possibly corresponds to TRBD2 (5 bases). V shed 1 base and J shed 0 bases, with 19 bases lying between them. Looked up from germline, CDR1 is LGHNA and CDR2 is YNFKEQ. The CDR3 sequence is 18 residues long.

The chain couples TRBV4-3 to TRBJ2-3, with TRBD1 matching over 8 bases. V was clipped by 1 base and J by 4 bases; unmatched bases: 4. Per germline, CDR1 LGHNA and CDR2 YSLEER. The CDR3 is 15 amino acids. In DNA form, the CDR3 reads TGCGCCAGCAGCCAAGTCCGGACAGGGTCAGATACGCAGTATTTT. Residues: CASSQVRTGSDTQYF.

This chain joins TRBV5-5 and TRBJ1-5; 7 positions match TRBD1. The J segment lost 3 bases and the V segment lost 2 bases, leaving 5 bases of the junction unmatched. The CDR3 has 15 residues. Germline V gives CDR1 SGHKS, CDR2 YYEKEE (reference sequence). CDR3 protein: CASSFNRGSNQPQHF. CDR3 coding DNA: TGTGCCAGCAGCTTTAACAGGGGTTCCAATCAGCCCCAGCATTTT.

The rearrangement joins TRBV27 to TRBJ2-1, with 8 positions matching TRBD1. The V gene end was trimmed by 6 bases and the J gene end by 8 bases; junction bases not matched to a gene: 6. The V gene's germline CDR1 is MNHEY and CDR2 SMNVEV (reference sequence). CDR3 size: 13 residues. The CDR3 loop is CASRDRGEDEQFF. The CDR3 DNA reads as TGTGCCAGCAGAGACAGGGGCGAGGATGAGCAGTTCTTC.

The CDR3 nucleotides are TGTGCCAGCAAAACCGGAGACAGGGGGCAATCCGGGGAGCTGTTTTTT. Residues: CASKTGDRGQSGELFF. The gene calls are TRBV5-6 and TRBJ2-2; 10 bases map to TRBD1. The V and J ends lost 6 bases and 6 bases, in that order; junction bases with no gene match: 11. Per the germline V gene, CDR1 is SGHDT and CDR2 is YYEEEE. The length of the CDR3 is 16 residues.

The rearrangement uses TRBV2 and TRBJ2-7, with D maybe TRBD2 (6 bases). The CDR3 runs 15 residues. The germline V gene encodes CDR1 SNHLY and CDR2 FYNNEI. V shed 8 bases and J shed 6 bases, with 23 bases lying between them. The CDR3 spells CASARLGLSSGEQYF. CDR3 nucleotides: TGTGCCAGCGCTAGGCTTGGACTATCTTCCGGCGAGCAGTACTTC.